This TCR beta chain was found in a study of Tregs in tolerant kidney transplant recipients. Points from the study as a whole: Activated donor B cell expansion appeared to reveal the most relevant donor-specific TCRbeta repertoire. Biological reproducibility was not directly addressed in this study.

Produced via immunoSEQ multiplex PCR; TCRdb's table is partial and in-frame only. The sample contains about 240,000 clones, about 86% of which appear only once. The V and J ends lost 5 bases and 11 bases respectively, with 25 bases between them. CDR1 and CDR2 from the germline V gene are SEHNR and FQNEAQ (reference sequence). The CDR3 length is 16 residues. On this clone: The antigen is unknown.

V gene TRBV7-9 combines with J gene TRBJ1-5; TRBD1 is a possible D gene (5 bases). This clonotype was sampled from a human donor in good health. Sequencing was done on a sample of CD4+ T cells from blood. CDR3: CASSPMGPRSGVAQHF. In DNA, the CDR3 is TGTGCCAGCAGCCCCATGGGACCGCGGAGCGGGGTTGCCCAGCATTTT.